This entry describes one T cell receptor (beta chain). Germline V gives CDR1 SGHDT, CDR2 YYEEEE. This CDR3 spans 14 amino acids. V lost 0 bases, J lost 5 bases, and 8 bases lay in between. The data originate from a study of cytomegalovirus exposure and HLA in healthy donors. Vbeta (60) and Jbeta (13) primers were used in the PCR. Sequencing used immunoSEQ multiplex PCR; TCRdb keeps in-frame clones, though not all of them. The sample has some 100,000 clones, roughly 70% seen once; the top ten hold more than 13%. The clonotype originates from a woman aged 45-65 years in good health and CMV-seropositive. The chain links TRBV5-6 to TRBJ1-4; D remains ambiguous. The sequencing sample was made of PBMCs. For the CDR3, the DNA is TGTGCCAGCAGCTTGGCGCAGCGCAATGAAAAACTGTTTTTT. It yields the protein CASSLAQRNEKLFF.